A selection of T cell receptor beta chains follows, all from one sample in a study of T cells in Graves' hyperthyroidism and ophthalmopathy. Each CDR3 protein gets one entry after TCRdb re-called the multiplex PCR reads with MiXCR. The sample has about 210,000 distinct CDR3 sequences; roughly a sixth are singletons. Sequenced sample: blood. These receptor sequences come from a man aged 50-59 years with Graves' hyperthyroidism. CDR3s include the opening cysteine and the closing phenylalanine or tryptophan. D genes are given only for firm matches. Clone size is not always given. Where it is, it says once, few, many or a class for expanded clones.

V	size	J	D	DNA	CDR3
TRBV7-9	many	TRBJ2-1	NA	TGTGCCAGCAGCTCGTCCTCGGGGTATGAGCAGTTCTTC	CASSSSSGYEQFF
TRBV9	NA	TRBJ2-4	TRBD2	TGTGCCAGCAGCGTAGGGGCTAGCGGGAGAGGGGGCCAAAACATTCAGTACTTC	CASSVGASGRGGQNIQYF
TRBV20-1	many	TRBJ2-7	TRBD2	TGCAGTGCTAGAGATCTAGCGGGAGGGAGATACGAGCAGTACTTC	CSARDLAGGRYEQYF
TRBV5-1	NA	TRBJ2-5	TRBD2	TGCGCCAGCAGCTTGGTTCTAGCGGGTTTGGAGACCCAGTACTTC	CASSLVLAGLETQYF
TRBV7-9	few	TRBJ2-1	TRBD1	TGTGCCAGCAGCTTACAGGGGGCAGCCCAGATAATTTACAATGAGCAGTTCTTC	CASSLQGAAQIIYNEQFF
TRBV27	many	TRBJ2-2	NA	TGTGCCAGCAGTTCCCCAGCGGCCTTTAACACCGGGGAGCTGTTTTTT	CASSSPAAFNTGELFF
TRBV4-3	NA	TRBJ2-6	NA	TGCGCCAGCAGCCAAGAGATGTCAGGGGCCAACGTCCTGACTTTC	CASSQEMSGANVLTF
TRBV11-2	many	TRBJ1-1	NA	TGTGCCAGCAGCTTAGCGCGGGGAAAGGAGAACACTGAAGCTTTCTTT	CASSLARGKENTEAFF
TRBV5-1	few	TRBJ2-4	NA	TGCGCCAGCAGCTTGGATTCCCAAAACATTCAGTACTTC	CASSLDSQNIQYF
TRBV11-3	NA	TRBJ2-7	TRBD1	TGTGCCAGCAGCTTACCCCGGGACAGGGGGCTCTACGAGCAGTACTTC	CASSLPRDRGLYEQYF
TRBV7-2	many	TRBJ2-1	NA	TGTGCCAGCAGCGCAACTAGAATCAATGAGCAGTTCTTC	CASSATRINEQFF
TRBV20-1	many	TRBJ2-2	NA	TGCAGTGCTAGAGACAGTTACTCGAACACCGGGGAGCTGTTTTTT	CSARDSYSNTGELFF
TRBV12-5	few	TRBJ2-1	NA	TGTGCTAGTGGTTTAATGGCCTCCTACAATGAGCAGTTCTTC	CASGLMASYNEQFF
TRBV6-1	NA	TRBJ1-5	TRBD1	TGTGCCAGCATCCCCCCAGGGAGGGGGCGGGAACAGCCCCAGCATTTT	CASIPPGRGREQPQHF
TRBV28	many	TRBJ2-1	TRBD2	TGTGCCAGCAGTAGAAGCGGGAATCCCAATGAGCAGTTCTTC	CASSRSGNPNEQFF
TRBV6-2/TRBV6-3	NA	TRBJ1-2	TRBD1	TGTGCCAGCAGTGTCCAGGGGGCTAACTATGGCTACACCTTC	CASSVQGANYGYTF
TRBV19	NA	TRBJ1-5	NA	TGTGCCAGTAGTATAGTAGGGGCTGCTCAGCCCCAGCATTTT	CASSIVGAAQPQHF
TRBV2	many	TRBJ2-2	NA	TGTGCCAGCAGTGGGGACACCGGGGAGCTGTTTTTT	CASSGDTGELFF
TRBV12-3/TRBV12-4	NA	TRBJ1-2	NA	TGTGCCAGCAGTTTTGGGCTCTATGGCTACACCTTC	CASSFGLYGYTF
TRBV29-1	few	TRBJ1-2	TRBD1	TGCAGCGTCAGAGACAGGGGGAACTATGGCTACACCTTC	CSVRDRGNYGYTF
TRBV12-3/TRBV12-4	many	TRBJ2-6	NA	TGTGCCAGCAGTCCGAGTGGTGGGGCCAACGTCCTGACTTTC	CASSPSGGANVLTF
TRBV10-3	NA	TRBJ2-7	NA	TGTGCCATCAGTGAGGGGCTAGCCCTCTACGAGCAGTACTTC	CAISEGLALYEQYF
TRBV10-1	few	TRBJ2-2	NA	TGCGCCAGCAGTGATTCCGGAGGGGAAAGCGGGGAGCTGTTTTTT	CASSDSGGESGELFF
TRBV7-8	many	TRBJ2-7	NA	TGTGCCAGCAGCTTTGGTCTCACGGGTTCGTCCTACGAGCAGTACTTC	CASSFGLTGSSYEQYF
TRBV13	NA	TRBJ2-7	TRBD2	TGTGCCAGCAGCTCACCGAATAGACTAAGCGGGAGAACCCACGAGCAGTACTTC	CASSSPNRLSGRTHEQYF
TRBV27	many	TRBJ2-7	TRBD2	TGTGCCAGCAGGTTAGCGGGTCGACGGGAGCAGTACTTC	CASRLAGRREQYF
TRBV29-1	many	TRBJ2-5	NA	TGCAGCGTTGAATATACAGGGACGAAGACCCAGTACTTC	CSVEYTGTKTQYF
TRBV7-9	few	TRBJ1-1	NA	TGTGCCAGCAGCTTTGGCTCGAACACTGAAGCTTTCTTT	CASSFGSNTEAFF
TRBV12-3/TRBV12-4	NA	TRBJ2-3	TRBD1	TGTGCCAGCAGTCCTATGGGACAGGGTAGCACAGATACGCAGTATTTT	CASSPMGQGSTDTQYF
TRBV5-1	many	TRBJ2-3	TRBD1	TGCGCCAGCAGCGGGACTTCCGGGACAGGACTCACAGATACGCAGTATTTT	CASSGTSGTGLTDTQYF
TRBV28	many	TRBJ1-1	NA	TGTGCCAGCAGTCGACAGGCTGGGACTGAAGCTTTCTTT	CASSRQAGTEAFF
TRBV27	many	TRBJ2-7	TRBD2	TGTGCCAGCAGTCCGACTAGCGGGAGGTTTCTCGGCGAGCAGTACTTC	CASSPTSGRFLGEQYF
TRBV6-4	few	TRBJ2-2	NA	TGTGCCAGCAGACAGACGGGAGACACCGGGGAGCTGTTTTTT	CASRQTGDTGELFF
TRBV30	NA	TRBJ2-5	TRBD2	TGTGCCTGGAGTGTGGGAGCGGGAGTCGGGGAGACCCAGTACTTC	CAWSVGAGVGETQYF
TRBV14	NA	TRBJ2-7	TRBD2	TGTGCCAGCAGCCAAAGGAGCGGGGTTCTCGACGAGCAGTACTTC	CASSQRSGVLDEQYF
TRBV5-1	NA	TRBJ2-5	TRBD2	TGCGCCAGCAGCACAGCGGGAGGGGAGACCCAGTACTTC	CASSTAGGETQYF
TRBV19	NA	TRBJ2-3	TRBD2	TGTGCCAGTAGTATGACTAGCGGGAGAATAGGAGATACGCAGTATTTT	CASSMTSGRIGDTQYF
TRBV29-1	many	TRBJ2-1	TRBD2	TGCAGCATCGGACTAGCGGTATCCTCCTACAATGAGCAGTTCTTC	CSIGLAVSSYNEQFF
TRBV19	few	TRBJ2-6	NA	TGTGCCAGTACTGGTAGCCGGGCTGGGGCCAACGTCCTGACTTTC	CASTGSRAGANVLTF
TRBV2	few	TRBJ1-5	NA	TGTGCCAGCAGGGCTCAAAGGGGGGCCTATTATAGCAATCAGCCCCAGCATTTT	CASRAQRGAYYSNQPQHF
TRBV2	many	TRBJ2-6	TRBD2	TGTGCCAGCAGTGAAGCGGCGGGGGAAGTAGTCCTGACTTTC	CASSEAAGEVVLTF
TRBV20-1	many	TRBJ2-1	TRBD2	TGCAGTGCTAGGACGAGGGGCGGGAGGGACTACAATGAGCAGTTCTTC	CSARTRGGRDYNEQFF
TRBV6-2/TRBV6-3	many	TRBJ2-1	NA	TGTGCCAGCAGTTACTTTCGGGGGAGTGTCAATGAGCAGTTCTTC	CASSYFRGSVNEQFF
TRBV5-4	NA	TRBJ2-5	TRBD2	TGTGCCAGCAGCGCCGGGACTACGAAAGAGACCCAGTACTTC	CASSAGTTKETQYF
TRBV7-3	many	TRBJ2-1	NA	TGTGCCAGCAGTTATAAAGACAGTAAACCGAGCTCCTACAATGAGCAGTTCTTC	CASSYKDSKPSSYNEQFF
TRBV7-9	few	TRBJ2-1	NA	TGTGCCAGCAGCTCCTCCGGGCGCGACAATGAGCAGTTCTTC	CASSSSGRDNEQFF
TRBV7-9	many	TRBJ1-1	TRBD1	TGTGCCAGCAGCTCCAGGACAGGGGAGGAAGCTTTCTTT	CASSSRTGEEAFF
TRBV20-1	NA	TRBJ2-2	TRBD2	TGCAGTGCATCTCTAGCGGGAGAGATCACCGGGGAGCTGTTTTTT	CSASLAGEITGELFF
TRBV18	NA	TRBJ1-4	TRBD1	TGTGCCAGCTCTCTCCGACAGGGGACTAATGAAAAACTGTTTTTT	CASSLRQGTNEKLFF
TRBV12-5	few	TRBJ2-1	NA	TGTGCTAGTGGTTTGAACAGACACAATGAGCAGTTCTTC	CASGLNRHNEQFF
TRBV20-1	NA	TRBJ1-3	NA	TGCAGTGCCCAGGCCGGGAACCAAATTAGCTCTGGAAACACCATATATTTT	CSAQAGNQISSGNTIYF
TRBV12-3/TRBV12-4	many	TRBJ2-6	TRBD1	TGTGCCAGCAGCTCCTCGGACAGGACTGGGGCCAACGTCCTGACTTTC	CASSSSDRTGANVLTF
TRBV19	NA	TRBJ2-3	NA	TGTGCCAGTGGGGGAACAACAGATACGCAGTATTTT	CASGGTTDTQYF
TRBV28	many	TRBJ2-2	NA	TGTGCCAGCAGTTTTTCGGGTCACTCAGGGGCCGGGGAGCTGTTTTTT	CASSFSGHSGAGELFF
TRBV2	many	TRBJ2-6	TRBD1	TGTGCCAGCAGTGGGACAGGGGGAATCTCTGGGGCCAACGTCCTGACTTTC	CASSGTGGISGANVLTF
TRBV11-3	many	TRBJ1-1	NA	TGTGCCAGCAGCTTAACTAACACTGAAGCTTTCTTT	CASSLTNTEAFF
TRBV11-2	many	TRBJ2-7	TRBD2	TGTGCCAGCAGCTTAGCGCTAGCGGGAGCGTACGAGCAGTACTTC	CASSLALAGAYEQYF
TRBV20-1	many	TRBJ1-1	NA	TGCAGTGCCCCGCCTACAGCTTTCCCTGAAGCTTTCTTT	CSAPPTAFPEAFF
TRBV15	many	TRBJ1-1	NA	TGTGCCACCAGCAGAGGTATCGGGAACACTGAAGCTTTCTTT	CATSRGIGNTEAFF
TRBV3-1	many	TRBJ2-7	NA	TGTGCCAGCAGCCAAAGTGTGGGAGAGCAGTACTTC	CASSQSVGEQYF